The clone carrying this T cell receptor (beta chain) has more than one count but fewer than ten. The data were produced by immunoSEQ multiplex PCR, yet TCRdb's version contains in-frame clones alone and is incomplete. The sample contains 170,000 or so clones, 85% to 90% of which appear only once. The V end was cut by 0 bases, the J end by 13 bases, with 9 bases between. Germline lookup yields CDR1 SNHLY and CDR2 FYNNEI. This CDR3 is 11 amino acids long. This sample is drawn from a study of blood T cell repertoires in COVID-19. The chain links TRBV2 to TRBJ1-2, with D uncertain. Input material: peripheral blood. The sequence came from a middle-aged man with active or convalescent COVID-19. This chain's CDR3 is CASSEAGAGTF. DNA of the CDR3: TGTGCCAGCAGTGAAGCGGGCGCCGGCACCTTC.